This section outlines one T cell receptor (beta chain) sequence together with its context. The V gene lost 0 bases and the J gene lost 7 bases, with 5 bases spanning the gap. Per germline, CDR1 SGHDT and CDR2 YYEEEE. The CDR3 sequence is 12 residues long. The record originates from a study of blood T cell repertoires in COVID-19. Original analysis: Reference gene primer amplification gave estimated nucleated cell counts. Assay used: immunoSEQ multiplex PCR; TCRdb lists only in-frame clones, some missing. D and trimming come from the DNA, and the V and J calls and clone size come from that table. Here the sample spans some 220,000 clones, about 80% being singletons.

The receptor was isolated from a woman in her fifties or sixties with acute or convalescent COVID-19. The chain carries TRBV5-6 and TRBJ2-1; D uncertain. The sample was peripheral blood. CDR3 sequence (DNA): TGTGCCAGCAGCTTGGACTGGAATGAGCAGTTCTTC. Translation gives CASSLDWNEQFF.